A selection of T cell receptor beta chains follows, all from one sample in a study of memory B cells and T cells in multiple sclerosis. These receptors have no identified antigens. The table came from immunoSEQ multiplex PCR; TCRdb's copy has only in-frame clones and leaves some out. The sample lists about 42,000 clones, more than 65% seen once, with roughly 1% in the top ten. Sequencing used PBMCs from blood kept in culture. Source of these receptors: a human donor with multiple sclerosis. Each CDR3 is given with its conserved first and last residue. The D gene is left open where the match is weak. A clone size is listed for some rows: how often the clone was seen (once, few, many), or a class if it is expanded.

size: once
D: -
J: TRBJ2-5
V: TRBV5-1
CDR3: CASSQARETQYF
DNA: TGCGCCAGCAGCCAAGCACGGGAGACCCAGTACTTC

size: -
D: -
J: TRBJ2-7
V: TRBV13
CDR3: CASSFRGRTIYEQYF
DNA: TGTGCCAGCAGCTTCAGGGGCAGAACTATATACGAGCAGTACTTC

size: -
D: -
J: TRBJ1-1
V: TRBV6-1
CDR3: CASRRTDQAFF
DNA: TGTGCCAGCAGGAGGACCGACCAAGCTTTCTTT

size: few
D: TRBD1
J: TRBJ1-6
V: TRBV19
CDR3: CASSTGQGVNSPLHF
DNA: TGTGCCAGTAGTACCGGACAGGGCGTCAATTCACCCCTCCACTTT

size: once
D: -
J: TRBJ2-7
V: TRBV7-2
CDR3: CASSFSYEQYF
DNA: TGTGCCAGCAGCTTCTCCTACGAGCAGTACTTC

size: -
D: -
J: TRBJ1-3
V: TRBV6-1
CDR3: CASSEIDNRLSGNTIYF
DNA: TGTGCCAGCAGTGAAATCGACAACAGACTCTCTGGAAACACCATATATTTT

size: -
D: -
J: TRBJ1-1
V: TRBV30
CDR3: CAWSLLNTEAFF
DNA: TGTGCCTGGAGTTTATTGAACACTGAAGCTTTCTTT

size: -
D: -
J: TRBJ2-3
V: TRBV5-6
CDR3: CASSLLRGGGTDTQYF
DNA: TGTGCCAGCAGCTTATTGAGGGGCGGTGGGACAGATACGCAGTATTTT

size: -
D: -
J: TRBJ2-1
V: TRBV4-3
CDR3: CASSQVTWARGNDEQFF
DNA: TGCGCCAGCAGCCAAGTGACTTGGGCCAGGGGTAACGATGAGCAGTTCTTC

size: -
D: -
J: TRBJ1-1
V: TRBV19
CDR3: CASSTSRGANVPEAFF
DNA: TGTGCCAGTAGTACCTCCCGAGGGGCTAATGTCCCTGAAGCTTTCTTT